The entry below describes one T cell receptor beta chain. Its matching antigen is unknown. Reprocessing the 5' RACE reads, TCRdb reports a single entry for every CDR3 protein and omits DNA. This table holds about 160,000 distinct CDR3 sequences. The sample belongs to a study of monozygotic twins with inflammatory bowel disease. The CDR3 sequence is 13 residues long. Study results and caveats: Nothing supported a single strong signal or clonotype that was associated with IBD. Repertoire similarity was not found to differ between concordant and discordant twins, possibly from limited power.

The material sequenced was blood. The rearrangement links TRBV12-3 or TRBV12-4 to TRBJ2-7. The sequence was collected from a human donor with ulcerative colitis or Crohn's disease, or a healthy co-twin of an affected twin (not recorded which). CDR3 protein: CASSYGLSYEQYF.